The present entry profiles one T cell receptor (beta chain) with its context. What it binds is not known. PCR was performed using 60 Vbeta and 13 Jbeta primers. The method was immunoSEQ multiplex PCR; TCRdb's version includes in-frame clones alone and lacks a portion of them. The table records some 85,000 clones, 75% to 80% of them present only once. This sample is part of a study of cytomegalovirus exposure and HLA in healthy donors. V lost 5 bases, J lost 0 bases, and 7 bases lay in between. CDR1 MGHDK and CDR2 SYGVNS come from the germline V gene. This CDR3 is built from 13 residues. General study points: Specificity of three CMV-associated chains for CMV antigens was verified in vitro. Looking again later, the authors saw that most CMV-associated TCR beta chains seemed HLA-restricted. Many donors carried some public TCRs, although rarity characterized most TCR sequences. Altogether, 150 to 200 TCR beta chains were recorded as cytomegalovirus-associated.

This rearrangement joins TRBV25-1 to TRBJ1-1; D is unresolved. The sample consisted of PBMCs. The clonotype originates from a woman aged 40-49 years in good health and CMV-seropositive. CDR3 nucleotides: TGTGCCAGCAGTCCTATCCTGAACACTGAAGCTTTCTTT. Its protein product is CASSPILNTEAFF.